The following is a TCR beta chain sequence with its context. What it recognizes is unknown. The entry originates in a study of identifying expanded T cells in peripheral blood. Study results and limitations: Over approximately two and four weeks, about 15 and 19 clones changed, versus around 1.2 between replicates. Clone count variance between roughly 2-week samples rose with total template count.

Produced via immunoSEQ multiplex PCR; TCRdb's table is partial and in-frame only. Of about 82,000 clones in the sample, roughly 90% were seen once. The germline V gene has CDR1 GTSNPN and CDR2 SVGIG (reference sequence). The CDR3 is 13 amino acids. V was trimmed by 4 bases and J by 1 base, leaving 10 bases between them. The sample consisted of blood. This sequence originates from a person between 18 and 75 years old in good health. This chain connects TRBV30 to TRBJ1-1; a weak D match, TRBD1 (5 bases). CDR3 nucleotides: TGTGCCTGGAAGCGGCAGGGGAACACTGAAGCTTTCTTT. Residues: CAWKRQGNTEAFF. The full variable domain, in which reference TRBV30 and TRBJ1-1 provide the parts outside the CDR3, is SQTIHQWPATLVQPVGSPLSLECTVEGTSNPNLYWYRQAAGRGLQLLFYSVGIGQISSEVPQNLSASRPQDRQFILSSKKLLLSDSGFYLCAWKRQGNTEAFFGQGTRLTVV.